Here is one T cell receptor (beta chain) with its context. The antigen remains undetermined. The record originates from a study of tumor-infiltrating lymphocytes in localized non-small cell lung cancer. Study-level information: Patients included smokers and never-smokers with various histologies, some sampled after neoadjuvant chemotherapy. Study findings and constraints: Tumors had more T cell infiltration than uninvolved lung, per TCRbeta sequencing and CD3 counts. T-cell fraction did not differ between immunotypes IM1 and IM2.

Some clones are missing from TCRdb's copy, which holds only in-frame ones; the method was immunoSEQ multiplex PCR. The table records around 25,000 clones, 69% of them present only once. V gave up 2 bases and J gave up 2 bases, with 13 bases separating them. CDR3 length: 15 residues. CDR1 is SGHTA, CDR2 FQGNSA, per germline. What was sequenced was lung tumor tissue. This receptor was obtained from a human donor with non-small cell lung cancer. J is TRBJ2-7 and V is TRBV7-2; D is undetermined. CDR3 nucleotide sequence: TGTGCCAGCAGCTTAAGTTCAGGATTGCCCTACGAGCAGTACTTC. Protein product: CASSLSSGLPYEQYF.